The clone carrying this T cell receptor (beta chain) occurred many times. Its antigen is still unknown. The blood was taken when hyperthyroidism was first diagnosed, before any ophthalmopathy symptoms showed up. The sample comes from a study of T cells in Graves' hyperthyroidism and ophthalmopathy. Germline CDR1 is DFQATT and CDR2 is SNEGSKA (reference sequence). The CDR3 loop spans 15 amino acids. V was pared by 3 bases and J by 0 bases, with 8 bases of the junction left unmatched. Amplified TCR beta CDR3 regions derived from RNA transcripts. The primer set for the first-round RT-PCR of the TCR CDR3 was HTBI. TCRdb reanalysed the multiplex PCR reads using MiXCR and keeps one entry per CDR3 protein. This table holds fewer than 450,000 distinct CDR3 sequences, about a sixth found once. Overall study results and limits: Model predictions of ophthalmopathy came a median roughly 6.4 months before onset. Ophthalmopathy was separated from stable hyperthyroidism by a 13 V-J model.

This clonotype was sampled from a woman in her twenties or thirties with Graves' hyperthyroidism that later progressed to Graves' ophthalmopathy. This chain connects TRBV20-1 to TRBJ2-7; 7 bases line up with TRBD2. Sequenced material: blood. CDR3 residues: CSARKDVAGSYEQYF. In nucleotides, the CDR3 is TGCAGTGCTAGGAAGGATGTAGCGGGCTCCTACGAGCAGTACTTC.